Each of the 15 T cell receptor beta chains below was sequenced from the same sample in a study of identical twins. TCRdb used MiXCR to reprocess the 5' RACE reads, holding one entry per CDR3 protein. Of roughly 240,000 distinct CDR3 sequences listed, around 7% are singletons. The same data also contributed to another study, on yellow fever vaccine responses in identical twins.

Material: memory (CD45RO+) T cells sorted from blood. The receptors were sampled from a woman aged 18-35 years in good health.

This clonotype was picked up a small number of times. The chain uses TRBV5-1 and TRBJ1-1; D not resolved. In germline, CDR1 is SGHRS, CDR2 YFSETQ. This CDR3 spans 14 amino acids. V was clipped by 4 bases and J by 1 base, with 11 bases between them. The CDR3 DNA sequence: TGCGCCAGCAGCCAGTCCACATGGAACACTGAAGCTTTCTTT. Its protein is CASSQSTWNTEAFF.

The gene calls are TRBV2 and TRBJ2-1, with a weak D call TRBD2 (5 bases). Trimming pared 4 bases from V and 12 bases from J, leaving 16 bases between. The V gene's germline CDR1 is SNHLY and CDR2 FYNNEI. The CDR3 length is 13 residues. CDR3 nucleotides: TGTGCCAGCAGTGGCCCCCCCGGAGAGGGGCAGTTCTTC. Translation: CASSGPPGEGQFF. The full variable domain, with the rest looked up from reference TRBV2 and TRBJ2-1, is EPEVTQTPSHQVTQMGQEVILRCVPISNHLYFYWYRQILGQKVEFLVSFYNNEISEKSEIFDDQFSVERPDGSNFTLKIRSTKLEDSAMYFCASSGPPGEGQFFGPGTRLTVL.

The chain employs TRBV29-1 and TRBJ2-5; D tentatively fits TRBD1 or TRBD2 (6 bases each). CDR1 and CDR2 from the germline V gene are SQVTM and ANQGSEA. The CDR3 covers 14 residues. V lost 6 bases and J 2 bases, leaving 16 bases between the germline ends. CDR3 sequence reads: CSVGYRGAQETQYF. CDR3 bases: TGCAGCGTGGGGTATAGGGGGGCTCAAGAGACCCAGTACTTC.

This clonotype was picked up many times. V and J are TRBV7-6 and TRBJ1-6; TRBD1 aligns across 7 bases. CDR1 is SGHVS, CDR2 FNYEAQ, per germline. Trimming removed 4 bases from V and 5 bases from J; junction bases left unmatched: 11. The CDR3 is 17 amino acids. The CDR3 reads CASSSRQGLMNNSPLHF. The CDR3, as DNA: TGTGCCAGCAGCTCGAGACAGGGTCTGATGAATAATTCACCCCTCCACTTT.

This clonotype was recorded at least ten times. The chain is built from TRBV4-1 and TRBJ2-3; a possible D gene is TRBD2 (7 bases). Germline assignment: CDR1 MGHRA and CDR2 YSYEKL. CDR3 length equals 15 residues. V was cut by 0 bases and J by 5 bases, with 12 bases left in between. The CDR3 DNA reads TGCGCCAGCAGCCAAGACGCGGGGGCCAAAGATACGCAGTATTTT. It specifies CASSQDAGAKDTQYF.

This chain uses TRBV28 with TRBJ2-7, with D unclear. Per germline, CDR1 MDHEN and CDR2 SYDVKM. Deletions cut 1 base from V and 5 bases from J, with 21 bases between. This CDR3 has 17 residues. This CDR3 reads CASSLSPSAGYYDEQYF. The CDR3 nucleotides are TGTGCCAGCAGTTTATCGCCCAGTGCCGGTTACTATGACGAGCAGTACTTC.

The chain couples TRBV20-1 to TRBJ2-1, with D perhaps matching TRBD1 (5 bases). V shed 0 bases and J shed 8 bases, with 11 bases lying between them. This CDR3 spans 13 amino acids. CDR1 is DFQATT, CDR2 SNEGSKA, per germline (reference sequence). The CDR3 DNA reads TGCAGTGCTAGAGATGGACATAGTTATGAGCAGTTCTTC. This gives the protein CSARDGHSYEQFF.

This clonotype was seen repeatedly, ten times or more. V gene TRBV12-3 or TRBV12-4 combines with J gene TRBJ2-3; 8 bases map to TRBD1. J lost 2 bases, V lost 5 bases, and 9 bases had no gene match. This CDR3 has 16 amino acids. The CDR3, as DNA: TGTGCCAGCAGTAAAGGACAGGGCCCCTCCACAGATACGCAGTATTTT. Translating it yields CASSKGQGPSTDTQYF.

This clonotype was observed a handful of times. The CDR3 DNA is TGCAGTGCTAGAGGGGATGAAGCTTTCTTT. It encodes CSARGDEAFF. V is TRBV20-1 and J is TRBJ1-1; no definite D call. In germline, CDR1 is DFQATT, CDR2 SNEGSKA (reference sequence). This CDR3 has 10 amino acids. V shed 1 base and J shed 7 bases, with 4 bases lying between them.

This clonotype turned up a few times. This chain links TRBV20-1 with TRBJ2-1; tentative D call: TRBD2 (7 bases). Germline V CDR1 and CDR2: DFQATT, SNEGSKA (reference sequence). The CDR3 is made up of 17 amino acids. Trimming stripped 0 bases from V and 3 bases from J, with 18 bases between. The CDR3 region is CSARDPRGAVNYNEQFF. The DNA of the CDR3 is TGCAGTGCTAGAGACCCCCGGGGGGCGGTAAACTACAATGAGCAGTTCTTC.

This clonotype has more than one count but fewer than ten. The chain joins TRBV15 to TRBJ2-3; 8 nucleotides align to TRBD2. V shed 2 bases, J shed 2 bases, and the junction held 9 bases outside the gene matches. CDR1 is LNHNV and CDR2 is YYDKDF in the germline V gene (reference sequence). The CDR3 length is 17 residues. CDR3: CATSRPGLAAYTDTQYF. Written as DNA, the CDR3 is TGTGCCACCAGCAGACCTGGACTAGCAGCATACACAGATACGCAGTATTTT.

This clonotype was seen repeatedly, ten times or more. This chain links TRBV15 with TRBJ1-2; tentative D call: TRBD1 (6 bases). CDR3 length: 14 amino acids. Germline-derived CDR1 and CDR2 are LNHNV and YYDKDF (reference sequence). The V gene lost 5 bases and the J gene lost 4 bases, with 14 bases spanning the gap. CDR3 DNA sequence: TGTGCCACCAGCGAGGACAGCCATGCCTATGGCTACACCTTC. This translates into CATSEDSHAYGYTF.

As DNA, the CDR3 is TGCGCCAGCAGCCCAAGATCCGGGACTAGCGGGACCCTGGGCCGGGCAGATACGCAGTATTTT. It codes for CASSPRSGTSGTLGRADTQYF. The chain employs TRBV5-1 and TRBJ2-3, with 13 bases fitting TRBD2. V lost 4 bases to trimming and J lost 4 bases; unmatched junction nucleotides: 21. This CDR3 comprises 21 residues. Germline CDR1 reads SGHRS; CDR2 reads YFSETQ.

The chain has TRBV10-3 and TRBJ2-1; D might be TRBD1 or TRBD2, each matching 6 bases. The CDR3 is 15 amino acids. CDR1 and CDR2 from the germline V gene are ENHRY and SYGVKD. The germline V and J ends were trimmed by 0 bases and 4 bases, with 10 bases remaining between them. This chain's CDR3 is CAISESGGSYNEQFF. CDR3 DNA: TGTGCCATCAGTGAGTCGGGGGGCTCTTACAATGAGCAGTTCTTC.

This clonotype has just a few counts. This sequence joins TRBV28 and TRBJ1-6, with TRBD1 matching 7 bases. CDR1 and CDR2 (germline): MDHEN, SYDVKM. The J segment lost 5 bases and the V segment lost 10 bases, leaving 11 bases of the junction unmatched. The CDR3 covers 15 residues. In DNA, the CDR3 is TGTGCCACCTTTCCCCGACAGGGAGATAATTCACCCCTCCACTTT. Residues: CATFPRQGDNSPLHF.